This T cell receptor beta chain was sequenced for a study of T cell changes during pregnancy in multiple sclerosis. Between the trimmed V and J ends, which lost 3 bases and 0 bases, there was a span of 12 bases. Germline V gene data show CDR1 as KGHSH and CDR2 as LQKENI. The length of the CDR3 is 15 residues. Assay: immunoSEQ multiplex PCR; the TCRdb copy retains only in-frame clones and omits some. The table lists 70,000 to 80,000 clones, approximately 91% of them singletons. The sample consisted of peripheral blood, taken before pregnancy. The receptor was derived from a female donor with multiple sclerosis, enrolled in a pregnancy study. The J gene is TRBJ2-7, the V gene TRBV18; possible D gene TRBD2, 5 bases. In DNA, the CDR3 is TGTGCCAGCTCACCGGGTAGCGTGCTCTCCTACGAGCAGTACTTC. This sequence encodes CASSPGSVLSYEQYF.